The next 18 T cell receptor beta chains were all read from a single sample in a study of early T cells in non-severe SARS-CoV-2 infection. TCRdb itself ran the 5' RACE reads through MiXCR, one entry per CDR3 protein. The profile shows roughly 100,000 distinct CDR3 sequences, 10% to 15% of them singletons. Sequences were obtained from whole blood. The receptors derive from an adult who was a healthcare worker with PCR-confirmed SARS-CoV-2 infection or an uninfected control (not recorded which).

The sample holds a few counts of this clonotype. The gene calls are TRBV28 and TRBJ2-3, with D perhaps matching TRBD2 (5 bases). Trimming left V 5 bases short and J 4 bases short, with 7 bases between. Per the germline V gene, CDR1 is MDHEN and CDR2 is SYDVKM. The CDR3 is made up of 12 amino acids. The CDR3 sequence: CASSPEADTQYF. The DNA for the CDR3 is TGTGCCAGCAGTCCGGAGGCAGATACGCAGTATTTT.

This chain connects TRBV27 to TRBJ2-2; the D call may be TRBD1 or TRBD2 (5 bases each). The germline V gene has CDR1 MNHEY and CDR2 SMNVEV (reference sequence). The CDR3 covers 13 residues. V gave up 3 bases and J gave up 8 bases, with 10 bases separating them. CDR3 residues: CASSFEGRGELFF. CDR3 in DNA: TGTGCCAGCAGTTTCGAGGGACGGGGGGAGCTGTTTTTT.

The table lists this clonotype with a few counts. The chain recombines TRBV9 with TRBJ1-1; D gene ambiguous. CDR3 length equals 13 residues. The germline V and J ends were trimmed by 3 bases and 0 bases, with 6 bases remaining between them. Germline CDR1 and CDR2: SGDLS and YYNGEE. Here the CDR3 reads CASSDTLNTEAFF. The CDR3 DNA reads TGTGCCAGCAGCGATACACTGAACACTGAAGCTTTCTTT.

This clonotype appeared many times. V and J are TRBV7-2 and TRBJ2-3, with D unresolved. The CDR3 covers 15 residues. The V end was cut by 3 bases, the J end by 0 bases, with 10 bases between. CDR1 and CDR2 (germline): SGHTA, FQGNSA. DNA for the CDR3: TGTGCCAGCAGCTTCACTCCCCTCAGCACAGATACGCAGTATTTT. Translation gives CASSFTPLSTDTQYF.

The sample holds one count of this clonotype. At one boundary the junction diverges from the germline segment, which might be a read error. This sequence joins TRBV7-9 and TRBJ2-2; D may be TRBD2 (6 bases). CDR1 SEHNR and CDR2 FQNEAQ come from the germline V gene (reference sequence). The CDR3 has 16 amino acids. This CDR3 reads CASSSLAPTGAGELFF. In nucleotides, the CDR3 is TGTGCCAGCAGCTCCCTAGCGCCCACGGGTGCCGGAGAGCTGTTTTTT.

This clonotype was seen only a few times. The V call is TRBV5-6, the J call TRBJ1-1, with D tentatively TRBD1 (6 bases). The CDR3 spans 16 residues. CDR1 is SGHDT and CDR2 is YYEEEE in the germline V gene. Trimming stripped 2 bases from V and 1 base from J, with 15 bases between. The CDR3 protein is CASSFIQGGKNTEAFF. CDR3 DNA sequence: TGTGCCAGCAGCTTTATACAGGGAGGCAAGAACACTGAAGCTTTCTTT.

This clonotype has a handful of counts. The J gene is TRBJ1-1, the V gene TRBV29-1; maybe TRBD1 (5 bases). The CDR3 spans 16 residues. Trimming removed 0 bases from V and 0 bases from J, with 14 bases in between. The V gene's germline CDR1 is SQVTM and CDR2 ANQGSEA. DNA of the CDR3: TGCAGCGTTGAAGATCTCACAGGATCCCTGAACACTGAAGCTTTCTTT. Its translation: CSVEDLTGSLNTEAFF.

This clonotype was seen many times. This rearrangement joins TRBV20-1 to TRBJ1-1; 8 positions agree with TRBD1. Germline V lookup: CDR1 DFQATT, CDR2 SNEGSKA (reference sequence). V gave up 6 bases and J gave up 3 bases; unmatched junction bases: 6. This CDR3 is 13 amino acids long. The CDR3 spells CSAPDRADTEAFF. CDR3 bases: TGCAGTGCACCGGACAGGGCCGACACTGAAGCTTTCTTT.

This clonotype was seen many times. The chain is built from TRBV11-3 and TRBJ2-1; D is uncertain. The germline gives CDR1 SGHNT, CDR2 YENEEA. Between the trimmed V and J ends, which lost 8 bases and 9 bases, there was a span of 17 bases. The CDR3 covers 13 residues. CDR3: CASSPKGAFEQFF. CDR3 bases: TGTGCCAGCTCCCCGAAGGGTGCTTTTGAGCAGTTCTTC.

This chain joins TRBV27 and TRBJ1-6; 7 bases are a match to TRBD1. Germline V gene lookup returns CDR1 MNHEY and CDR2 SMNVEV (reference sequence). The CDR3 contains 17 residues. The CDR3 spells CGSRMGTVGLYNSPLHF. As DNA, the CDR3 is TGTGGCAGTAGGATGGGGACAGTCGGCCTCTATAATTCACCCCTCCACTTT.

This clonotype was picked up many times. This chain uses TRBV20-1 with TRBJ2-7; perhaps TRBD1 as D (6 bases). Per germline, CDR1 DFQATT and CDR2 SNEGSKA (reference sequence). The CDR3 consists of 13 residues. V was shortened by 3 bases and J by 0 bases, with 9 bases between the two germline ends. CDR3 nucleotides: TGCAGTGCTAGCAGGGGAAGCTCCTACGAGCAGTACTTC. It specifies CSASRGSSYEQYF.

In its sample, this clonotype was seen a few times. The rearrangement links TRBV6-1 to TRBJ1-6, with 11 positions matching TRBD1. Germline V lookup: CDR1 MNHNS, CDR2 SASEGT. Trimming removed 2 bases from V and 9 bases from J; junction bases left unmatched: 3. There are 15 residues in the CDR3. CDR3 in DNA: TGTGCCAGCAGTGAATCGGGGACAGGGGGTTCACCCCTCCACTTT. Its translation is CASSESGTGGSPLHF.

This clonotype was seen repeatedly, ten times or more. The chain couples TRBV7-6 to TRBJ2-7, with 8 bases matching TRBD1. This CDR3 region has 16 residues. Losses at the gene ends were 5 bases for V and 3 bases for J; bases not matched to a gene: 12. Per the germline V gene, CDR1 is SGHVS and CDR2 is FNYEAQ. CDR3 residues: CASSPLQGAPFYEQYF. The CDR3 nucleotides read TGTGCCAGCAGCCCACTCCAGGGGGCCCCCTTCTACGAGCAGTACTTC.

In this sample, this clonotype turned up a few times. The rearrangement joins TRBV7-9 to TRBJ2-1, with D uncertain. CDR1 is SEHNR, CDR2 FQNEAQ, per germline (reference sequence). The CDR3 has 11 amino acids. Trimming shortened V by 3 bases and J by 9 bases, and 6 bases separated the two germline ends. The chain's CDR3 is CASSFNLEQFF. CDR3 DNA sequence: TGTGCCAGCAGCTTCAACCTTGAGCAGTTCTTC.

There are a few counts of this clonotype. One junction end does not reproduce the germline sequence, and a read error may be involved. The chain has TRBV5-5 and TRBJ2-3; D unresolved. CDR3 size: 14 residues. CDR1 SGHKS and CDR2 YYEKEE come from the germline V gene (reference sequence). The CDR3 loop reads CASTLGPKVDTQYF. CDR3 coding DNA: TGTGCCAGCACCTTGGGCCCCAAGGTAGATACGCAGTATTTT.

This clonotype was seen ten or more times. Here the CDR3 reads CSARTDYYGYTF. The CDR3 coding sequence is TGCAGTGCTAGGACGGATTACTATGGCTACACCTTC. V gene TRBV20-1 combines with J gene TRBJ1-2; no firm D call. Germline loops: CDR1 DFQATT, CDR2 SNEGSKA (reference sequence). V was cut by 3 bases and J by 3 bases, with 8 bases left in between. The CDR3 sequence is 12 residues long.

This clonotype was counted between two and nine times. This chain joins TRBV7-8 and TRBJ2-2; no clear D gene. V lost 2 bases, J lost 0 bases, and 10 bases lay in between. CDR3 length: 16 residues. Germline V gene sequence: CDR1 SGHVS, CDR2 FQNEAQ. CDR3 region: CASSLWEGANTGELFF. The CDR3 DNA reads TGTGCCAGCAGCTTATGGGAAGGTGCGAACACCGGGGAGCTGTTTTTT. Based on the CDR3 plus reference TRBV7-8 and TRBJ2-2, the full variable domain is GAGVSQSPRYKVAKRGQDVALRCDPISGHVSLFWYQQALGQGPEFLTYFQNEAQLDKSGLPSDRFFAERPEGSVSTLKIQRTQQEDSAVYLCASSLWEGANTGELFFGEGSRLTVL.

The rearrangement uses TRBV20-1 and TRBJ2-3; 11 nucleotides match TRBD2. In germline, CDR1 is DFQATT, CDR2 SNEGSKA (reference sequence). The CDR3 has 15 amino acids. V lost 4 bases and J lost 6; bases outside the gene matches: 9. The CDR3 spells CSAIRLAGLLDTQYF. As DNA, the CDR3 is TGCAGTGCTATAAGACTAGCGGGATTGTTGGATACGCAGTATTTT.